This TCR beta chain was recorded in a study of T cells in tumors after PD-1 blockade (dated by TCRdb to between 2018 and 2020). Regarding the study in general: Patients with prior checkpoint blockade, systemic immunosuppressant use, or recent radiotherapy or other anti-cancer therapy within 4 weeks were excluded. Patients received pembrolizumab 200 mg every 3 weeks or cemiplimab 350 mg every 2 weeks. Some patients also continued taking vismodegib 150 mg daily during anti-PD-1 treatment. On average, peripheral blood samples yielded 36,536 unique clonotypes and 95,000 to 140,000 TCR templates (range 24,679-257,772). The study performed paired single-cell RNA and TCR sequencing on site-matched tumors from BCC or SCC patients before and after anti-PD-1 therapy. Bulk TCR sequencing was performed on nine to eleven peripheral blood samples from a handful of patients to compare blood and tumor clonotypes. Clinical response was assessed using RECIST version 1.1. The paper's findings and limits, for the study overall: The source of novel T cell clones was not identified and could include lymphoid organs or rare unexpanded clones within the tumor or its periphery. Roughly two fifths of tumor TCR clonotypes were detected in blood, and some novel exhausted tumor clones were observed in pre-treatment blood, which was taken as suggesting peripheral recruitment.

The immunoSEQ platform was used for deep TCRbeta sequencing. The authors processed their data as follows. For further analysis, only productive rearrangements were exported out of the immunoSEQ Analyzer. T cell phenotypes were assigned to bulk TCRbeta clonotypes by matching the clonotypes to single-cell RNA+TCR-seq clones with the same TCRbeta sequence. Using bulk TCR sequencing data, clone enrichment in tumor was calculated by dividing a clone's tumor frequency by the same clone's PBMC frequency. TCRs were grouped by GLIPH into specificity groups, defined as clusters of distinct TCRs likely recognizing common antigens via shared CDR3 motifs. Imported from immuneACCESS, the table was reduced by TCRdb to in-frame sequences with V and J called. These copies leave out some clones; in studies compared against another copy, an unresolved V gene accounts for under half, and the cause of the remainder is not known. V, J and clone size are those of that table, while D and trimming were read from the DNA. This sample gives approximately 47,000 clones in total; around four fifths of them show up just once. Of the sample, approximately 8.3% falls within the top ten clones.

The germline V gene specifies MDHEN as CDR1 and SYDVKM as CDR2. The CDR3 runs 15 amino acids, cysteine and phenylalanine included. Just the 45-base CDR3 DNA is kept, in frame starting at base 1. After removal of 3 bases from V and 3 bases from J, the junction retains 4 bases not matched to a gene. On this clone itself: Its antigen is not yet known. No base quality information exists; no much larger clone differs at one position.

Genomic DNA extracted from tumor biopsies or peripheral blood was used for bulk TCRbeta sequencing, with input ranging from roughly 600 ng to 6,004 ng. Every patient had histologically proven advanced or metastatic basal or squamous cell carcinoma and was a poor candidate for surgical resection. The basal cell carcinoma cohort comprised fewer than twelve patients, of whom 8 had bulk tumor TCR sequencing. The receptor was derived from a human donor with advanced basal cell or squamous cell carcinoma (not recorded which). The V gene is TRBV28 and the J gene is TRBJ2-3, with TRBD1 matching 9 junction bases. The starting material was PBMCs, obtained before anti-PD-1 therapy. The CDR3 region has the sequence CASSLGQGDTDTQYF. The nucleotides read TGTGCCAGCAGTTTGGGACAGGGAGATACAGATACGCAGTATTTT.